A single sample gave rise to the 29 T cell receptor beta chains below, sequenced in a study of blood T cell repertoires in COVID-19. Profiled with immunoSEQ multiplex PCR; TCRdb holds only in-frame clones, not every one. Of some 42,000 clones in the sample, 92% were seen once. Material: peripheral blood. The receptors here all came from a man between 45 and 60 years old with active COVID-19.

The chain recombines TRBV27 with TRBJ2-1; 8 bases are shared with TRBD1. Germline trimming cut 6 bases from V and 5 bases from J; bases unmatched to any gene: 9. The CDR3 is made up of 15 amino acids. Germline V gene sequence: CDR1 MNHEY, CDR2 SMNVEV (reference sequence). The CDR3 sequence is CASRNGQGSHNEQFF. CDR3 sequence (DNA): TGTGCCAGCAGGAACGGACAGGGATCCCACAATGAGCAGTTCTTC.

The rearrangement joins TRBV18 to TRBJ2-7; 8 positions match TRBD1. The CDR3 consists of 15 residues. Germline CDR1 is KGHSH and CDR2 is LQKENI. Germline trimming cut 4 bases from V and 4 bases from J; bases unmatched to any gene: 9. CDR3 coding DNA: TGTGCCAGCTCACAGACCGGGACAGGAGCATACGAGCAGTACTTC. Its translation: CASSQTGTGAYEQYF.

The gene calls are TRBV29-1 and TRBJ1-5; D gene uncertain. The V and J ends lost 4 bases and 1 base respectively, with 11 bases between them. Germline CDR1 is SQVTM and CDR2 is ANQGSEA. The length of the CDR3 is 14 residues. CDR3: CSVVEGTSNQPQHF. CDR3 in DNA: TGCAGCGTTGTTGAGGGAACGAGCAATCAGCCCCAGCATTTT.

The chain carries TRBV5-4 and TRBJ2-1, with 12 bases aligning to TRBD1. Trimming cost V 5 bases and J 12 bases; bases outside gene matches: 12. This CDR3 contains 15 residues. The germline CDR1 and CDR2 sequences are SGHNT and YYREEE (reference sequence). CDR3 DNA sequence: TGTGCCAGCAGTTTCCCGGGACAGGGGGCAATAGGGCAGTTCTTC. As protein: CASSFPGQGAIGQFF.

This chain joins TRBV9 and TRBJ1-3; 12 bases align to TRBD1. Germline values: CDR1 SGDLS, CDR2 YYNGEE. CDR3 size: 17 residues. J gave up 3 bases and V 0 bases, and 4 bases lay outside the gene matches. CDR3 residues: CASSVVGQGAGGNTIYF. CDR3 DNA: TGTGCCAGCAGCGTAGTGGGACAGGGGGCTGGTGGAAACACCATATATTTT.

The chain carries TRBV10-3 and TRBJ2-7; 10 positions match TRBD2. This CDR3 is 17 amino acids long. Per germline, CDR1 ENHRY and CDR2 SYGVKD. The V and J ends lost 4 bases and 2 bases, in that order; junction bases with no gene match: 11. CDR3 region: CAISGTAGGQGPYEQYF. The CDR3 DNA reads TGTGCCATCAGTGGCACAGCGGGAGGGCAAGGGCCCTACGAGCAGTACTTC.

This clone was counted a single time. The rearrangement joins TRBV11-2 to TRBJ2-1; D may be TRBD2 (6 bases). The CDR3 sequence is 12 residues long. From germline, CDR1 is SGHAT and CDR2 FQNNGV. The CDR3 here is CASGEAYNEQFF. The CDR3, as DNA: TGTGCTTCGGGAGAGGCCTACAATGAGCAGTTCTTC.

The CDR3 reads CASSPGTANTGELFF. Written as DNA, the CDR3 is TGCGCCAGCAGCCCCGGGACAGCGAACACCGGGGAGCTGTTTTTT. The chain combines TRBV5-1 with TRBJ2-2; 7 positions match TRBD1. Per germline, CDR1 SGHRS and CDR2 YFSETQ. The CDR3 length is 15 residues. With V trimmed by 4 bases and J by 0 bases, 3 bases remained unmatched. Variable domain in full (rest from reference TRBV5-1 and TRBJ2-2): KAGVTQTPRYLIKTRGQQVTLSCSPISGHRSVSWYQQTPGQGLQFLFEYFSETQRNKGNFPGRFSGRQFSNSRSEMNVSTLELGDSALYLCASSPGTANTGELFFGEGSRLTVL.

This rearrangement joins TRBV6-5 to TRBJ1-3, with D perhaps TRBD1 (6 bases). V gave up 4 bases and J gave up 2 bases, with 9 bases separating them. CDR3 length equals 14 residues. CDR1 and CDR2 from the germline V gene are MNHEY and SVGAGI. CDR3 in DNA: TGTGCCAGCAGTTTACCAGGGGCTGGAAACACCATATATTTT. This codes for CASSLPGAGNTIYF.

This clone showed up just once. The rearrangement links TRBV9 to TRBJ2-5; the D gene is possibly TRBD2 (5 bases). Between the trimmed V and J ends, which lost 2 bases and 5 bases, there was a span of 16 bases. The CDR3 covers 15 residues. The germline gives CDR1 SGDLS, CDR2 YYNGEE. In DNA form, the CDR3 reads TGTGCCAGCAGCGTCTCTACTAGTGGTGGGGAGACCCAGTACTTC. Amino acids: CASSVSTSGGETQYF. Filled out from reference TRBV9 and TRBJ2-5, the complete variable domain reads DSGVTQTPKHLITATGQRVTLRCSPRSGDLSVYWYQQSLDQGLQFLIQYYNGEERAKGNILERFSAQQFPDLHSELNLSSLELGDSALYFCASSVSTSGGETQYFGPGTRLLVL.

The V and J genes are TRBV11-2 and TRBJ2-2; perhaps TRBD1 as D (6 bases). Trimming removed 5 bases at V and 7 bases at J, with 11 bases between. Germline V CDR1 and CDR2: SGHAT, FQNNGV. This CDR3 contains 13 residues. The CDR3 is CASSRPGVGELFF. The CDR3 region has the DNA TGTGCCAGCAGCCGACCAGGGGTCGGGGAGCTGTTTTTT.

This sequence joins TRBV5-4 and TRBJ2-7, with 12 nucleotides matching TRBD2. The CDR3 sequence is 15 residues long. Germline V gene data show CDR1 as SGHNT and CDR2 as YYREEE (reference sequence). The V and J ends lost 2 bases and 4 bases, in that order; junction bases with no gene match: 4. The CDR3 region is CASSLRLAGAYEQYF. The CDR3 DNA sequence: TGTGCCAGCAGCTTAAGACTAGCGGGAGCTTACGAGCAGTACTTC.

The sample holds one count of this clone. V gene TRBV19 combines with J gene TRBJ2-1; D might be TRBD1 (5 bases). V lost 6 bases and J 6 bases, leaving 18 bases between the germline ends. Germline CDR1 reads LNHDA; CDR2 reads SQIVND (reference sequence). CDR3 length equals 15 residues. The CDR3 DNA reads TGTGCCAGTAGACCACGTGGCGCTACAGGCAATGAGCAGTTCTTC. Its protein product is CASRPRGATGNEQFF. Full variable domain (missing parts from reference TRBV19 and TRBJ2-1): DGGITQSPKYLFRKEGQNVTLSCEQNLNHDAMYWYRQDPGQGLRLIYYSQIVNDFQKGDIAEGYSVSREKKESFPLTVTSAQKNPTAFYLCASRPRGATGNEQFFGPGTRLTVL.

V usage is TRBV28 and J usage is TRBJ2-7; no reliable D call. Trimming took 3 bases from V and 0 from J, leaving 9 bases between them. Per the germline V gene, CDR1 is MDHEN and CDR2 is SYDVKM. CDR3 length: 14 amino acids. CDR3 protein: CASSFKTNSYEQYF. The CDR3 DNA reads TGTGCCAGCAGTTTTAAAACAAACTCCTACGAGCAGTACTTC.

The V call is TRBV19, the J call TRBJ1-2; TRBD1 is a possible D gene (6 bases). Germline lookup yields CDR1 LNHDA and CDR2 SQIVND (reference sequence). CDR3 length equals 15 residues. The V end lost 5 bases, the J end lost 5 bases, and 18 bases lay between the germline ends. CDR3 sequence (DNA): TGTGCCAGTAGTTCCACCGGGACACCAAAGTATGGCTACACCTTC. This gives the protein CASSSTGTPKYGYTF.

The table lists this clone with a count of one. CDR3 in DNA: TGCAGCGCTGAGGACAGGGGGCGCTTTAACGAGCAGTACTTC. It is translated as CSAEDRGRFNEQYF. The chain employs TRBV29-1 and TRBJ2-7; 11 bases are a match to TRBD1. This CDR3 is built from 14 residues. From germline, CDR1 is SQVTM and CDR2 ANQGSEA. V gave up 7 bases and J gave up 5 bases; unmatched junction bases: 10.

V gene TRBV5-1 combines with J gene TRBJ1-1, with TRBD1 identical over 8 bases. Germline V gene sequence: CDR1 SGHRS, CDR2 YFSETQ. With 4 bases clipped from V and 0 bases from J, the junction kept 8 bases outside the gene matches. The CDR3 is made up of 16 amino acids. Here the CDR3 reads CASSLRTGNMNTEAFF. As DNA, the CDR3 is TGCGCCAGCAGCCTCCGGACAGGGAATATGAACACTGAAGCTTTCTTT.

This rearrangement joins TRBV19 to TRBJ1-2; D unclear. CDR3 length: 11 amino acids. CDR1 LNHDA and CDR2 SQIVND come from the germline V gene (reference sequence). V was pared by 3 bases and J by 6 bases, with 5 bases between. In DNA form, the CDR3 reads TGTGCCAGTAGTATGGCAGATGGCTACACCTTC. Its protein product is CASSMADGYTF.

This sequence joins TRBV2 and TRBJ1-6, with TRBD1 as a possible D gene (5 bases). The germline CDR1 and CDR2 sequences are SNHLY and FYNNEI. Trimming removed 3 bases at V and 8 bases at J, with 8 bases between. The CDR3 totals 13 residues. Here the CDR3 reads CASSEGGHSPLHF. In DNA, the CDR3 is TGTGCCAGCAGTGAGGGGGGACATTCACCCCTCCACTTT.

This chain uses TRBV7-6 with TRBJ1-1; D unresolved. Trimming took off 2 bases at V and 2 bases at J, with 6 bases between the two ends. The CDR3 is made up of 13 amino acids. Per germline, CDR1 SGHVS and CDR2 FNYEAQ. The CDR3 spells CASSLWANTEAFF. In DNA form, the CDR3 reads TGTGCCAGCAGCTTATGGGCTAACACTGAAGCTTTCTTT.

This rearrangement joins TRBV28 to TRBJ1-2; 8 nucleotides align to TRBD1. This CDR3 contains 17 residues. Germline V CDR1 and CDR2: MDHEN, SYDVKM. With V trimmed by 11 bases and J by 0 bases, 17 bases remained unmatched. This chain's CDR3 is CAVPGGASKGANYGYTF. The CDR3 coding sequence is TGTGCCGTTCCAGGGGGCGCGAGTAAAGGCGCTAACTATGGCTACACCTTC.

This clone showed up just a few times. V is TRBV5-1 and J is TRBJ2-5; a weak D match, TRBD2 (6 bases). This CDR3 is built from 13 residues. Germline V lookup: CDR1 SGHRS, CDR2 YFSETQ. V was trimmed by 4 bases and J by 1 base, leaving 8 bases between them. The CDR3: CASSGDSQETQYF. The CDR3 bases are TGCGCCAGCAGCGGGGACTCCCAAGAGACCCAGTACTTC.

This chain connects TRBV25-1 to TRBJ2-1; 10 positions agree with TRBD1. This CDR3 region has 14 residues. V shed 4 bases and J 6 bases; nucleotides not matched to a gene: 3. Germline CDR1 is MGHDK and CDR2 is SYGVNS. The CDR3 DNA reads TGTGCCAGCAGTGGGGACAGGGGCCGCAATGAGCAGTTCTTC. As protein: CASSGDRGRNEQFF.

The rearrangement uses TRBV19 and TRBJ2-7, with 7 bases that match TRBD1. The CDR3 consists of 14 residues. Germline V CDR1 and CDR2: LNHDA, SQIVND (reference sequence). V shed 4 bases and J 0 bases; nucleotides not matched to a gene: 3. The chain's CDR3 is CASSNRDSSYEQYF. The CDR3 nucleotides are TGTGCCAGTAGTAATCGGGACAGCTCCTACGAGCAGTACTTC.

The chain links TRBV20-1 to TRBJ1-2; D is ambiguous. The CDR3 has 11 residues. Deletions cut 6 bases from V and 5 bases from J, with 10 bases between. The V gene's germline CDR1 is DFQATT and CDR2 SNEGSKA (reference sequence). Written as DNA, the CDR3 is TGCAGTGCGCGGCTTGGATATGGCTACACCTTC. Protein sequence: CSARLGYGYTF.

The V call is TRBV11-1, the J call TRBJ1-1, with D possibly matching TRBD1 (6 bases). This CDR3 spans 15 amino acids. Looked up from germline, CDR1 is SGHAT and CDR2 is FQDESV (reference sequence). Trimming stripped 3 bases from V and 5 bases from J, with 16 bases between. CDR3 bases: TGTGCCAGCAGCTTCTACCCACAGGGAACAACTGAAGCTTTCTTT. Translated, it gives CASSFYPQGTTEAFF.

The genes are TRBV5-1 and TRBJ2-7, with D possibly TRBD1 on 5 matching bases. Germline V lookup: CDR1 SGHRS, CDR2 YFSETQ. This CDR3 spans 16 amino acids. Trimming pared 2 bases from V and 7 bases from J, leaving 22 bases between. CDR3 DNA sequence: TGCGCCAGCAGCTTCTCCCAGGGCCCCACAAGGAGTGAGCAGTACTTC. Amino acids: CASSFSQGPTRSEQYF. The full variable domain, its missing parts supplied by reference TRBV5-1 and TRBJ2-7, is KAGVTQTPRYLIKTRGQQVTLSCSPISGHRSVSWYQQTPGQGLQFLFEYFSETQRNKGNFPGRFSGRQFSNSRSEMNVSTLELGDSALYLCASSFSQGPTRSEQYFGPGTRLTVT.

The genes are TRBV28 and TRBJ1-5; D might be TRBD1 (6 bases). V gave up 8 bases and J gave up 2 bases, with 16 bases separating them. This CDR3 region has 15 residues. The germline V gene encodes CDR1 MDHEN and CDR2 SYDVKM. This chain's CDR3 is CASLAGARGNQPQHF. The CDR3 DNA reads as TGTGCCAGCCTGGCGGGGGCGCGCGGCAATCAGCCCCAGCATTTT.

This clone occurred once. This chain links TRBV7-6 with TRBJ1-6; D perhaps matches TRBD1 (5 bases). Trimming shortened V by 1 base and J by 9 bases, and 13 bases separated the two germline ends. Germline V gene lookup returns CDR1 SGHVS and CDR2 FNYEAQ. The CDR3 length is 15 residues. The CDR3 region is CASSLDDSGGSPLHF. Here the CDR3 DNA reads TGTGCCAGCAGCTTAGACGACTCGGGGGGTTCACCCCTCCACTTT.